A selection of T cell receptor beta chains follows, all from one sample in a study of T cell clones after liver transplantation. Method: immunoSEQ multiplex PCR; TCRdb's copy keeps in-frame clones and lacks some. The sample carries approximately 50,000 clones, over 65% recorded once. This specimen consisted of CD4+ T cells from blood, obtained roughly 56 months after liver transplant. The origin of the receptors is a human patient who received a liver transplant. The graft donor may be the source of some T cells. CDR3s include the opening cysteine and the closing phenylalanine or tryptophan. A D gene is named only where the DNA matches it firmly. Size is omitted from some rows. Given values are once, few, many or a class for expanded clones.

j_call | clone_size | v_call | d_call | cdr3_nt | cdr3_aa
TRBJ1-6 | - | TRBV19 | TRBD1 | TGTGCCAGTAATAGGGGGCGTGATAATTCACCCCTCCACTTT | CASNRGRDNSPLHF
TRBJ1-6 | few | TRBV27 | - | TGTGCCAGCAGTTGGGGGGCGCTGGGGGAGTCACCCCTCCACTTT | CASSWGALGESPLHF
TRBJ2-1 | - | TRBV6-6 | TRBD2 | TGTGCCAGCAGTCCCGGGACTAGGGTCGATGAGCAGTTCTTC | CASSPGTRVDEQFF
TRBJ2-2 | - | TRBV28 | TRBD1 | TGTGCCAGCAGTTCCCCGGACAGGGGGCTCAACGGGGAGCTGTTTTTT | CASSSPDRGLNGELFF
TRBJ1-2 | once | TRBV20-1 | - | TGCAGTGCTAGAAACCTAGACGGCTACACCTTC | CSARNLDGYTF
TRBJ1-5 | - | TRBV4-1 | - | TGCGCCAGCAGCCAAGAACTCGACAGCCCCAGTCGGCCCCAGCATTTT | CASSQELDSPSRPQHF
TRBJ1-2 | few | TRBV28 | TRBD1 | TGTGCCAGCAGAATTGGACAGGGTGGGCTTGGCTACACCTTC | CASRIGQGGLGYTF
TRBJ2-5 | few | TRBV7-8 | TRBD1 | TGTGCCAGCAGCTTAGGGGGAGGCAGGGGGCAGGAGACCCAGTACTTC | CASSLGGGRGQETQYF
TRBJ1-4 | - | TRBV5-1 | - | TGCGCCAGCAGCTTAGTCGGGGGGGCTAATGAAAAACTGTTTTTT | CASSLVGGANEKLFF
TRBJ2-1 | - | TRBV7-9 | TRBD2 | TGTGCCAGCACGGAGGCGGGGGTCCTTTACAATGAGCAGTTCTTC | CASTEAGVLYNEQFF
TRBJ1-6 | - | TRBV27 | - | TGTGCCAGCGCCTCCTCCTATAATTCACCCCTCCACTTT | CASASSYNSPLHF
TRBJ2-3 | - | TRBV7-9 | - | TGTGCCAGCAGCCCGGACCAAACCACAGATACGCAGTATTTT | CASSPDQTTDTQYF
TRBJ1-5 | - | TRBV28 | - | TGTGCCAGCACCGAGGGCAATCAGCCCCAGCATTTT | CASTEGNQPQHF
TRBJ2-1 | once | TRBV7-6 | TRBD1 | TGTGCCAGCAGCCTGACCGGGACAGGGGGAGGTAATGAGCAGTTCTTC | CASSLTGTGGGNEQFF
TRBJ2-3 | - | TRBV5-1 | - | TGCGCCAGCAGCTCGGACGGCACAGATACGCAGTATTTT | CASSSDGTDTQYF
TRBJ1-3 | once | TRBV7-6 | TRBD1 | TGTGCCAGCAGCTTATCGGGACAGGGGGCTCGGGCTGGAAACACCATATATTTT | CASSLSGQGARAGNTIYF
TRBJ2-7 | - | TRBV11-2 | - | TGTGCCAGCAGCTCCGGGATAGCTACGAATCAGCAGTACTTC | CASSSGIATNQQYF
TRBJ2-7 | - | TRBV6-5 | - | TGTGCCAGCAGTAGATACAGTCAGGGGACCTACGAGCAGTACTTC | CASSRYSQGTYEQYF
TRBJ1-1 | many | TRBV2 | TRBD1 | TGTGCCAGCAAATTGACAGGGACAGCTTTCTTT | CASKLTGTAFF
TRBJ2-7 | - | TRBV28 | - | TGTGCCAGCAGTTCTCTTTCCGGGGCGAACTACGAGCAGTACTTC | CASSSLSGANYEQYF
TRBJ2-1 | once | TRBV6-1 | TRBD2 | TGTGCCAGCAGTGCCTTAGCGGGGCTCTACAATGAGCAGTTCTTC | CASSALAGLYNEQFF
TRBJ2-4 | - | TRBV11-2 | - | TGTGCCAGCAGCTTAGTAGGAGCCCTAGCCAAAAACATTCAGTACTTC | CASSLVGALAKNIQYF
TRBJ1-6 | few | TRBV5-6 | - | TGTGCCAGCAGTCCAGGTCCCGCAGAATCACCCCTCCACTTT | CASSPGPAESPLHF
TRBJ2-5 | - | TRBV27 | - | TGTGCCAGCAGACCCGGACCACGAGAGACCCAGTACTTC | CASRPGPRETQYF
TRBJ1-5 | - | TRBV28 | TRBD1 | TGTGCCAGCAGATTCCCAGGGGGGACTCAGCCCCAGCATTTT | CASRFPGGTQPQHF
TRBJ2-1 | - | TRBV19 | - | TGTGCCAGTAGTTTTGGACTCTACGGGGAGCAGTTCTTC | CASSFGLYGEQFF